These T cell receptor beta chains were read from a single sample in a study of blood T cell repertoires in COVID-19. Produced via immunoSEQ multiplex PCR; TCRdb's table is partial and in-frame only. The sample shows about 180,000 clones, 70% to 90% of them seen only once. The sequenced sample consisted of peripheral blood. Source of these receptors: a man aged 18 to 30 who had recovered from COVID-19. The CDR3 runs from the conserved cysteine through the conserved F or W. Each record gives: clone size, J gene, D gene, V gene, CDR3 DNA, CDR3 protein. D genes are given only for firm matches. The size field is filled for only some rows; it gives once, few, many or a size class.

clone size: .; J gene: TRBJ2-2; D gene: TRBD2; V gene: TRBV3-1/TRBV3-2; CDR3 DNA: TGTGCCAGCACTGGATTTTGGACTAGCGGGAGGGCCGGGGAGCTGTTTTTT; CDR3 protein: CASTGFWTSGRAGELFF
clone size: .; J gene: TRBJ1-5; D gene: .; V gene: TRBV7-8; CDR3 DNA: TGTGCCAGCAGCTCGCTATCCATTCTTAGCAATCAGCCCCAGCATTTT; CDR3 protein: CASSSLSILSNQPQHF
clone size: .; J gene: TRBJ2-3; D gene: .; V gene: TRBV10-3; CDR3 DNA: TGTGCCACCGCGGGACAGAGCACAGATACGCAGTATTTT; CDR3 protein: CATAGQSTDTQYF
clone size: .; J gene: TRBJ1-3; D gene: .; V gene: TRBV3-1/TRBV3-2; CDR3 DNA: TGTGCCAGCAGCCCCCGGGACTTCGGCTCTGGAAACACCATATATTTT; CDR3 protein: CASSPRDFGSGNTIYF
clone size: few; J gene: TRBJ2-2; D gene: .; V gene: TRBV5-4; CDR3 DNA: TGTGCCAGCAGACCACAGTTCACCGGGGAGCTGTTTTTT; CDR3 protein: CASRPQFTGELFF
clone size: .; J gene: TRBJ1-5; D gene: .; V gene: TRBV4-2; CDR3 DNA: TGTGCCAGCAGCCAAGAGGCCCCCGCAGGACAGCCCCAGCATTTT; CDR3 protein: CASSQEAPAGQPQHF
clone size: .; J gene: TRBJ2-3; D gene: TRBD2; V gene: TRBV5-1; CDR3 DNA: TGCGCCAGCAGCTTGGGACTAGCGGGAGGGCGGGATACGCAGTATTTT; CDR3 protein: CASSLGLAGGRDTQYF
clone size: .; J gene: TRBJ1-1; D gene: .; V gene: TRBV5-5; CDR3 DNA: TGTGCCAGCAGCTTGGAACATCTGAACACTGAAGCTTTCTTT; CDR3 protein: CASSLEHLNTEAFF
clone size: .; J gene: TRBJ2-1; D gene: TRBD2; V gene: TRBV10-3; CDR3 DNA: TGTGCCATCGGGACTAGCGGGAGAGTCCAATACACTTCCTACAATGAGCAGTTCTTC; CDR3 protein: CAIGTSGRVQYTSYNEQFF
clone size: .; J gene: TRBJ1-2; D gene: .; V gene: TRBV4-3; CDR3 DNA: TGCGCCAGCAGCCAAGATTCGGGGGTCGAAGATGGCTACACCTTC; CDR3 protein: CASSQDSGVEDGYTF
clone size: .; J gene: TRBJ1-2; D gene: TRBD1; V gene: TRBV7-2; CDR3 DNA: TGTGCCAGCAGCGTCGGACAGGGGATCGTCAACTATGGCTACACCTTC; CDR3 protein: CASSVGQGIVNYGYTF
clone size: .; J gene: TRBJ2-3; D gene: TRBD1; V gene: TRBV19; CDR3 DNA: TGTGCCAGTAGTACGGAAGGGGGCAGCACAGATACGCAGTATTTT; CDR3 protein: CASSTEGGSTDTQYF
clone size: .; J gene: TRBJ2-1; D gene: TRBD2; V gene: TRBV5-4; CDR3 DNA: TGTGCCAGCAGCTTGGGGGGACTAGCGGGAGATGAGCAGTTCTTC; CDR3 protein: CASSLGGLAGDEQFF
clone size: many; J gene: TRBJ2-5; D gene: .; V gene: TRBV6-5; CDR3 DNA: TGTGCCAGCAGTTACTCACTAGACTACCAAGAGACCCAGTACTTC; CDR3 protein: CASSYSLDYQETQYF
clone size: .; J gene: TRBJ2-4; D gene: .; V gene: TRBV5-8; CDR3 DNA: TGTGCCAGCAGCTTGGAAGGACAGAAAAACATTCAGTACTTC; CDR3 protein: CASSLEGQKNIQYF
clone size: .; J gene: TRBJ1-2; D gene: TRBD1; V gene: TRBV7-9; CDR3 DNA: TGTGCCAGCAGCCCCGGGACAGCCTATGGCTACACCTTC; CDR3 protein: CASSPGTAYGYTF
clone size: .; J gene: TRBJ2-5; D gene: TRBD2; V gene: TRBV5-1; CDR3 DNA: TGCGCCAGCAGCTTGGGTGGTAGCGGGAGGGCCGGTGAGACCCAGTACTTC; CDR3 protein: CASSLGGSGRAGETQYF
clone size: .; J gene: TRBJ2-5; D gene: .; V gene: TRBV7-8; CDR3 DNA: TGTGCCAGCAGCTTAGCTGCCAGCCAAGAGACCCAGTACTTC; CDR3 protein: CASSLAASQETQYF
clone size: few; J gene: TRBJ1-5; D gene: .; V gene: TRBV6-6; CDR3 DNA: TGTGCCAGCAGTCCTAGACAGCCTGCTAACAATCAGCCCCAGCATTTT; CDR3 protein: CASSPRQPANNQPQHF
clone size: .; J gene: TRBJ1-6; D gene: .; V gene: TRBV6-5; CDR3 DNA: TGTGCCAGCAAACCACAGAATAATTCACCCCTCCACTTT; CDR3 protein: CASKPQNNSPLHF
clone size: .; J gene: TRBJ2-3; D gene: TRBD2; V gene: TRBV7-2; CDR3 DNA: TGTGCCAGCAGCTTCCCAGCGGGGGCGGCTACGCAGTATTTT; CDR3 protein: CASSFPAGAATQYF
clone size: .; J gene: TRBJ1-5; D gene: .; V gene: TRBV19; CDR3 DNA: TGTGCCAGTAGTATCGGGGGGGCAGGGAATCAGCCCCAGCATTTT; CDR3 protein: CASSIGGAGNQPQHF
clone size: .; J gene: TRBJ2-1; D gene: TRBD2; V gene: TRBV3-1/TRBV3-2; CDR3 DNA: TGTGCCAGCAGCCCCCCCCCTAGCGGGAGAGCGGATGAGCAGTTCTTC; CDR3 protein: CASSPPPSGRADEQFF
clone size: .; J gene: TRBJ2-5; D gene: .; V gene: TRBV4-3; CDR3 DNA: TGCGCCAGCAGCCAAACGACAGCACAAGAGACCCAGTACTTC; CDR3 protein: CASSQTTAQETQYF
clone size: .; J gene: TRBJ1-1; D gene: .; V gene: TRBV5-4; CDR3 DNA: TGTGCCAGCAGCCCGTATGAGGGGGGGGGAGCTTTCTTT; CDR3 protein: CASSPYEGGGAFF
clone size: once; J gene: TRBJ2-7; D gene: TRBD2; V gene: TRBV6-6; CDR3 DNA: TGTGCCAGCAGTACCCTCCCCTCTGCGGAGGGAGGGAAGCAGTACTTC; CDR3 protein: CASSTLPSAEGGKQYF
clone size: .; J gene: TRBJ2-3; D gene: .; V gene: TRBV10-3; CDR3 DNA: TGTGCCATCAGTGAAGGACAGTCTAACGCAGATACGCAGTATTTT; CDR3 protein: CAISEGQSNADTQYF
clone size: few; J gene: TRBJ2-3; D gene: .; V gene: TRBV7-2; CDR3 DNA: TGTGCCAGCAGTCGACTAGCAGATACGCAGTATTTT; CDR3 protein: CASSRLADTQYF
clone size: .; J gene: TRBJ2-2; D gene: .; V gene: TRBV9; CDR3 DNA: TGTGCCAGCAGCGCTTACACCGGGGAGCTGTTTTTT; CDR3 protein: CASSAYTGELFF
clone size: .; J gene: TRBJ1-2; D gene: .; V gene: TRBV4-2; CDR3 DNA: TGTGCCAGCAGCCGTGGGGGAAGGGGGTTTAACTATGGCTACACCTTC; CDR3 protein: CASSRGGRGFNYGYTF
clone size: .; J gene: TRBJ1-1; D gene: TRBD1; V gene: TRBV3-1/TRBV3-2; CDR3 DNA: TGTGCCAGCAGCCAGACAGGGGGCTTCACTGAAGCTTTCTTT; CDR3 protein: CASSQTGGFTEAFF
clone size: .; J gene: TRBJ2-5; D gene: TRBD1; V gene: TRBV19; CDR3 DNA: TGTGCCAGTAGTCTGGGGACAGGGGGGCGGGAGACCCAGTACTTC; CDR3 protein: CASSLGTGGRETQYF
clone size: .; J gene: TRBJ2-7; D gene: .; V gene: TRBV5-4; CDR3 DNA: TGTGCCAGCAGCTTGCCGGAGGGGCCCTCCTACGAGCAGTACTTC; CDR3 protein: CASSLPEGPSYEQYF
clone size: .; J gene: TRBJ1-3; D gene: TRBD1; V gene: TRBV28; CDR3 DNA: TGTGCCAGCAGTACCGACAGGGGCAGGAACACCATATATTTT; CDR3 protein: CASSTDRGRNTIYF
clone size: .; J gene: TRBJ2-1; D gene: TRBD1; V gene: TRBV7-3; CDR3 DNA: TGTGCCAGCAGCTCGGTAGGGACAGCCGGCGATGAGCAGTTCTTC; CDR3 protein: CASSSVGTAGDEQFF
clone size: .; J gene: TRBJ2-1; D gene: TRBD2; V gene: TRBV5-1; CDR3 DNA: TGCGCCAGCAACCAACTAGCGGGCCACAACAATGAGCAGTTCTTC; CDR3 protein: CASNQLAGHNNEQFF
clone size: .; J gene: TRBJ2-1; D gene: TRBD2; V gene: TRBV18; CDR3 DNA: TGTGCCAGCTCACCCCTAGCGGGAGTTCCGAGACATTACAATGAGCAGTTCTTC; CDR3 protein: CASSPLAGVPRHYNEQFF
clone size: .; J gene: TRBJ1-6; D gene: .; V gene: TRBV14; CDR3 DNA: TGTGCCAGCAGCGGACTAAATCCAGGGAATTCACCCCTCCACTTT; CDR3 protein: CASSGLNPGNSPLHF
clone size: .; J gene: TRBJ2-7; D gene: .; V gene: TRBV6-2/TRBV6-3; CDR3 DNA: TGTGCCAGCAGTTACATATTGCGGGTCTACGAGCAGTACTTC; CDR3 protein: CASSYILRVYEQYF
clone size: .; J gene: TRBJ1-2; D gene: .; V gene: TRBV9; CDR3 DNA: TGTGCCAGCAGTGACCCAATTGGCAGGGACTATGGCTACACCTTC; CDR3 protein: CASSDPIGRDYGYTF
clone size: .; J gene: TRBJ2-7; D gene: TRBD2; V gene: TRBV4-3; CDR3 DNA: TGCGCCAGCAGCCAAGAAACTAGCGGCTATCGCGAGCAGTACTTC; CDR3 protein: CASSQETSGYREQYF
clone size: .; J gene: TRBJ2-1; D gene: .; V gene: TRBV3-1/TRBV3-2; CDR3 DNA: TGTGCCAGCAGCCAAGATTCCAGGTATACCTACAATGAGCAGTTCTTC; CDR3 protein: CASSQDSRYTYNEQFF
clone size: once; J gene: TRBJ2-5; D gene: TRBD2; V gene: TRBV5-4; CDR3 DNA: TGTGCCAGCAGCTTGGAAGCTAGCGGCAACCAAGAGACCCAGTACTTC; CDR3 protein: CASSLEASGNQETQYF
clone size: once; J gene: TRBJ2-7; D gene: .; V gene: TRBV9; CDR3 DNA: TGTGCCAGCAGCGTAGAACCGGTTGAGGGCTACGAGCAGTACTTC; CDR3 protein: CASSVEPVEGYEQYF
clone size: .; J gene: TRBJ2-7; D gene: .; V gene: TRBV28; CDR3 DNA: TGTGCCAGCAAATCAGGGCTCTACGAGCAGTACTTC; CDR3 protein: CASKSGLYEQYF
clone size: .; J gene: TRBJ2-7; D gene: TRBD2; V gene: TRBV7-2; CDR3 DNA: TGTGCCAGCAGCCCAGCGGGAGGGCCCTACGAGCAGTACTTC; CDR3 protein: CASSPAGGPYEQYF
clone size: once; J gene: TRBJ2-1; D gene: TRBD1; V gene: TRBV14; CDR3 DNA: TGTGCCAGCAGCCAGGCCCGGGACAGGGGAGTCAATGAGCAGTTCTTC; CDR3 protein: CASSQARDRGVNEQFF
clone size: .; J gene: TRBJ2-7; D gene: TRBD1; V gene: TRBV3-1/TRBV3-2; CDR3 DNA: TGTGCCAGCAGCCAAGAGGGGTCGGGACAGGGGTACTTC; CDR3 protein: CASSQEGSGQGYF
clone size: .; J gene: TRBJ2-1; D gene: .; V gene: TRBV13; CDR3 DNA: TGTGCCAGCAGAAGAGAAATCTACAATGAGCAGTTCTTC; CDR3 protein: CASRREIYNEQFF
clone size: .; J gene: TRBJ2-7; D gene: TRBD2; V gene: TRBV2; CDR3 DNA: TGTGCCAGCGTAACTAGCGGGAAAGGCGAGCAGTACTTC; CDR3 protein: CASVTSGKGEQYF